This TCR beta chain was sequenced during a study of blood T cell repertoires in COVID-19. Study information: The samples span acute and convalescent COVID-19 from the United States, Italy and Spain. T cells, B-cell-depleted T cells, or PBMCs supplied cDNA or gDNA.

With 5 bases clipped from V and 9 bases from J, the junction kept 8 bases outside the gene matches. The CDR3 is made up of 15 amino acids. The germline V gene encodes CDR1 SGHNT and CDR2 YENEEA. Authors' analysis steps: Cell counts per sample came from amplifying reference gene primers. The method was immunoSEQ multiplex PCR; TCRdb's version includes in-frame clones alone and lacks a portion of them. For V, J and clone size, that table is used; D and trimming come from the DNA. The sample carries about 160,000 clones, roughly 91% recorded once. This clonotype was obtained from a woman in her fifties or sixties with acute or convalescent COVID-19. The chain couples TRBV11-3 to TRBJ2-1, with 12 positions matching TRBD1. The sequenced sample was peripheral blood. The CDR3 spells CASSKGQGADGEQFF. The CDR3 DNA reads TGTGCCAGCAGCAAGGGACAGGGGGCTGACGGTGAGCAGTTCTTC.